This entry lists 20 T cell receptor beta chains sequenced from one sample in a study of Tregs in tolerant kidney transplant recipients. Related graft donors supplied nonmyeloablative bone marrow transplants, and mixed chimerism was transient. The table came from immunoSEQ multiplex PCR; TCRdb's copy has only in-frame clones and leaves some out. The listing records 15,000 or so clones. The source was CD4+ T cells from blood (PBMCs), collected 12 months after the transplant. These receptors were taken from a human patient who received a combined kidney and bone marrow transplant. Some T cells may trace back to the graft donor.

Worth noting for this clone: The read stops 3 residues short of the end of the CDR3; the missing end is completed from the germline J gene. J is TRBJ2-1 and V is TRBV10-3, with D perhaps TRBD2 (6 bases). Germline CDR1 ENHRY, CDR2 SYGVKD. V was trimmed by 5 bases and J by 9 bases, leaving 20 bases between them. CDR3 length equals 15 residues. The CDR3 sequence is CAISNVSPPRGEQFF. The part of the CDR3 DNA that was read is TGTGCCATCAGTAACGTCTCCCCCCCGCGGGGTGAG.

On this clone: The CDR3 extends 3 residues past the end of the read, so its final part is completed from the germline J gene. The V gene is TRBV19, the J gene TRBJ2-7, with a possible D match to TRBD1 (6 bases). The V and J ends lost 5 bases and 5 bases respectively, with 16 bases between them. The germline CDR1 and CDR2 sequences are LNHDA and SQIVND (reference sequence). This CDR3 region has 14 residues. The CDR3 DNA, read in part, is TGTGCCAGTAGTTCCCAGCCGGACAGCAACGAG. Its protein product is CASSSQPDSNE. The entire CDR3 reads CASSSQPDSNEQYF.

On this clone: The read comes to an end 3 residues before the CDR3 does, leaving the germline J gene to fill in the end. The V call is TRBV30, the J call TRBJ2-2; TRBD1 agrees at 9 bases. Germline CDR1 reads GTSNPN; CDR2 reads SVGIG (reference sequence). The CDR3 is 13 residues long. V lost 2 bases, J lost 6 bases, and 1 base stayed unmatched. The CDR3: CAWSRQGAGELFF. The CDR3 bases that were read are TGTGCCTGGAGTCGACAGGGGGCCGGGGAG.

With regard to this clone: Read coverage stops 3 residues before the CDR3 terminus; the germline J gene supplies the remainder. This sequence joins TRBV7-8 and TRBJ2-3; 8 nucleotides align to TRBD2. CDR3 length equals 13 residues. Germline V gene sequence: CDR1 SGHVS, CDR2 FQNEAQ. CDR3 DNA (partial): TGTGCGGGAGCGGGAGCGGGCACAGATACG. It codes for CAGAGAGTDT. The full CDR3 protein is CAGAGAGTDTQYF.

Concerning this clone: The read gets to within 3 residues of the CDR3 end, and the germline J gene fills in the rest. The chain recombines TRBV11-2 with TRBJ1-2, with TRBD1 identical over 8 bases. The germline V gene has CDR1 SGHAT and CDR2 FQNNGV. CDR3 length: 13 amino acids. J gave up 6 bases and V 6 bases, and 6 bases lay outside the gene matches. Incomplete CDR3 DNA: TGTGCCAGCAGACGGACAGGGTTGGATGGC. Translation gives CASRRTGLDG. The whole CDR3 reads CASRRTGLDGYTF.

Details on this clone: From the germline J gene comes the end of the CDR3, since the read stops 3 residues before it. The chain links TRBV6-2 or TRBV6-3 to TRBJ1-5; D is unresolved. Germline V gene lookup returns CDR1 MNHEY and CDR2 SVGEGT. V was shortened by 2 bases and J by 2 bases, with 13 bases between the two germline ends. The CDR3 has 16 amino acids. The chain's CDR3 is CASSYVPFPGNQPQHF. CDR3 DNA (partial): TGTGCCAGCAGTTACGTCCCGTTTCCTGGCAATCAGCCC.

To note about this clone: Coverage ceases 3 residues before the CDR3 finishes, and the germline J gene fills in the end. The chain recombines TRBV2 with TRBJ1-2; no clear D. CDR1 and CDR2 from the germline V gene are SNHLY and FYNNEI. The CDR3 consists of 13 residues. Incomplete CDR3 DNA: TGTGCCAGCACCAGACCGGGGTTGGTGGGC. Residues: CASTRPGLVG. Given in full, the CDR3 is CASTRPGLVGYTF.

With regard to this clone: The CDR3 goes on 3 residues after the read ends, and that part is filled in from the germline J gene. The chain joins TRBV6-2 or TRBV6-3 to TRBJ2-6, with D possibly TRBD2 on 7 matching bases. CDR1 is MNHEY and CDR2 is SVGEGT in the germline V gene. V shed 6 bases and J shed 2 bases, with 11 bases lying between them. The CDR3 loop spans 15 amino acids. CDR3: CASRGGEAGANVLTF. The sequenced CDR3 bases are TGTGCCAGCAGAGGGGGGGAGGCTGGGGCCAACGTC.

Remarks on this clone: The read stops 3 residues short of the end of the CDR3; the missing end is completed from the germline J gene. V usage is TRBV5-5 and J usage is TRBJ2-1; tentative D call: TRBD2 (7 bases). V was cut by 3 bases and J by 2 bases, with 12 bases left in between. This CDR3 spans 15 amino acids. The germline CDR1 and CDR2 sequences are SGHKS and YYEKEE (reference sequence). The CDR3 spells CASSSLGGPYNEQFF. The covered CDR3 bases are TGTGCCAGCAGCTCCTTGGGGGGGCCCTACAATGAG.

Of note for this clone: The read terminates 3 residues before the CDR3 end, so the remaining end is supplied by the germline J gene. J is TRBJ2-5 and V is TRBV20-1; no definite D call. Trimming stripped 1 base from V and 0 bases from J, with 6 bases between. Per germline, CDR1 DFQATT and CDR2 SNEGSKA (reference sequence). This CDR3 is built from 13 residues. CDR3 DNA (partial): TGCAGTGCTAGAGGTGACTACCAAGAGACC. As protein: CSARGDYQET. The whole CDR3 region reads CSARGDYQETQYF.

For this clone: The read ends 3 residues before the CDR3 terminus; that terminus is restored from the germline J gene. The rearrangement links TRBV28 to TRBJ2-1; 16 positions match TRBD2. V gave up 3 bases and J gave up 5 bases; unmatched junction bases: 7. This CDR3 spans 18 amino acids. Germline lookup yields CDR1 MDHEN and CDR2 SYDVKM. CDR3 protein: CASSLGLAGGEGNNEQFF. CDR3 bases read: TGTGCCAGCAGTTTGGGACTAGCGGGGGGGGAAGGGAACAATGAG.

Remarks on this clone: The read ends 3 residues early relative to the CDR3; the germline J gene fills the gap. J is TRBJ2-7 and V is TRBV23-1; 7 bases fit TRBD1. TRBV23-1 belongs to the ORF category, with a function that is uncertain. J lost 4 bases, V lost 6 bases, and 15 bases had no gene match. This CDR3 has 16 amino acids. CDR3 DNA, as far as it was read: TGCGCCAGCAGGGGGAAGCCGGGACAGACAAGATACGAG. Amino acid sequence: CASRGKPGQTRYE. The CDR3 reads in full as CASRGKPGQTRYEQYF.

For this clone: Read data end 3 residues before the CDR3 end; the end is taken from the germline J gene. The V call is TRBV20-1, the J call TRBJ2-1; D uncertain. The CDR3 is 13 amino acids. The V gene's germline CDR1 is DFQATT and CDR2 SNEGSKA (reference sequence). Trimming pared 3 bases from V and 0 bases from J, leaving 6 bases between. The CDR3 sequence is CSARAYSYNEQFF. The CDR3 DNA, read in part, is TGCAGTGCTAGGGCATACTCCTACAATGAG.

CDR3 sequence: CASGFRVAEEKLFF. The sequenced part of the CDR3 DNA is TGTGCCAGCGGATTTAGGGTAGCGGAGGAAAAA. This chain uses TRBV7-9 with TRBJ1-4; D call uncertain. The CDR3 goes on 3 residues after the read ends, and that part is filled in from the germline J gene. CDR1 is SEHNR and CDR2 is FQNEAQ in the germline V gene (reference sequence). This CDR3 region has 14 residues. V lost 8 bases and J 8 bases, leaving 18 bases between the germline ends.

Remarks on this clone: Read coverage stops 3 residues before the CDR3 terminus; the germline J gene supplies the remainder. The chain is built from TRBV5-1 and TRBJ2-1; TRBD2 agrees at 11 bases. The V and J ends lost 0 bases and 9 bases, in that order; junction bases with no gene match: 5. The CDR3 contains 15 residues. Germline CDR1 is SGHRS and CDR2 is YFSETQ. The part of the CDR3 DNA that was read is TGCGCCAGCAGCTTGGCTAGCGGGGGGATTGGTGAG. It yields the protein CASSLASGGIGE. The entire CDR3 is CASSLASGGIGEQFF.

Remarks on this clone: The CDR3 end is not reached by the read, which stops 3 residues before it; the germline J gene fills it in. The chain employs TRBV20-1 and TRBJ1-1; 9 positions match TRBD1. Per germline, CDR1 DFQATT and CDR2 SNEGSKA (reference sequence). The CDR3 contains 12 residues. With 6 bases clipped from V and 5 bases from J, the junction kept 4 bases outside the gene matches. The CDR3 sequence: CSATGGETEAFF. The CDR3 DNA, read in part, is TGCAGTGCCACAGGGGGCGAGACTGAA.

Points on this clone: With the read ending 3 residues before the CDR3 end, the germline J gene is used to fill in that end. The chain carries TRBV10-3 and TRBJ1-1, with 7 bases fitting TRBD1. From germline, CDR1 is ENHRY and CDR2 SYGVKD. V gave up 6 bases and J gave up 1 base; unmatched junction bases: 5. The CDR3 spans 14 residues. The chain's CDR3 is CAIRRQGPNTEAFF. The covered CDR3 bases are TGTGCCATCAGAAGACAGGGCCCGAACACTGAA.

The sequenced part of the CDR3 DNA is TGTGCCAGCAGCCAGCGGGATGAG. Residues: CASSQRDE. The CDR3, in full, reads CASSQRDEQFF. The genes are TRBV5-5 and TRBJ2-1, with D possibly TRBD2 on 6 matching bases. The read finishes 3 residues shy of the CDR3 end, and the germline J gene is used to complete it. This CDR3 has 11 amino acids. Germline V lookup: CDR1 SGHKS, CDR2 YYEKEE (reference sequence). V dropped 4 bases and J dropped 8 bases, with 7 bases sitting between them.

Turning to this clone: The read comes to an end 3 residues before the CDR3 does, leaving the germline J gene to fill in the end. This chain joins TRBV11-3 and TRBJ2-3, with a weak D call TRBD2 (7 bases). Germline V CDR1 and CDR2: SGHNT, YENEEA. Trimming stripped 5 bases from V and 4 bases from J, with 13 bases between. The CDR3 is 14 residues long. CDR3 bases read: TGTGCCAGCAGCAAAGGGGGGGACGCAGATACG. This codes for CASSKGGDADT. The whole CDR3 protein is CASSKGGDADTQYF. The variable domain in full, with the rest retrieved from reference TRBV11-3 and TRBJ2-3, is EAGVVQSPRYKIIEKKQPVAFWCNPISGHNTLYWYLQNLGQGPELLIRYENEEAVDDSQLPKDRFSAERLKGVDSTLKIQPAELGDSAVYLCASSKGGDADTQYFGPGTRLTVL.

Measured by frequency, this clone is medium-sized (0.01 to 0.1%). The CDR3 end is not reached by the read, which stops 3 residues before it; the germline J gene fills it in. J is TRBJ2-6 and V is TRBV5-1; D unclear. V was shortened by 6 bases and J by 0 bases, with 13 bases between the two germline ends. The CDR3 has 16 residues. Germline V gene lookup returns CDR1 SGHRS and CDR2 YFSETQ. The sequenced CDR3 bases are TGCGCCAGCACAAACGACATACCCTCTGGGGCCAACGTC. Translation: CASTNDIPSGANV. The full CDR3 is CASTNDIPSGANVLTF.